The 16 T cell receptor beta chains presented below share a single source sample, sequenced in a study of shared clonotypes between healthy human individuals. Naive CD8 cells comprised CD45RO-negative, CCR7-positively selected cells, excluding terminally differentiated effector memory CD45RA+ cells. Sequenced by immunoSEQ multiplex PCR; TCRdb stores in-frame clones only, minus some. Here the sample spans nearly 2 million clones, about 94% being singletons. Sequencing used naive CD8+ T cells sorted from blood. These receptors originate from a man between 18 and 29 years old in good health.

The J gene is TRBJ2-7, the V gene TRBV5-6; TRBD1 aligns across 8 bases. The CDR3 is 16 residues long. V lost 4 bases, J lost 3 bases, and 12 bases stayed unmatched. Looked up from germline, CDR1 is SGHDT and CDR2 is YYEEEE. CDR3: CASSAELGQAFYEQYF. CDR3 bases: TGTGCCAGCAGCGCGGAGTTGGGACAGGCATTCTACGAGCAGTACTTC.

CDR3 in amino acids: CASSRTDEQYF. The CDR3 DNA reads as TGTGCCAGCAGCCGGACGGACGAGCAGTACTTC. This sequence joins TRBV7-2 and TRBJ2-7; D not resolved. V shed 5 bases and J shed 5 bases, with 7 bases lying between them. Germline CDR1 is SGHTA and CDR2 is FQGNSA. The length of the CDR3 is 11 residues. Complete variable domain (other parts from reference TRBV7-2 and TRBJ2-7): GAGVSQSPSNKVTEKGKDVELRCDPISGHTALYWYRQSLGQGLEFLIYFQGNSAPDKSGLPSDRFSAERTGGSVSTLTIQRTQQEDSAVYLCASSRTDEQYFGPGTRLTVT.

The rearrangement joins TRBV2 to TRBJ2-7, with 10 bases that match TRBD1. V gave up 7 bases and J gave up 5 bases; unmatched junction bases: 8. This CDR3 has 14 amino acids. CDR1 is SNHLY, CDR2 FYNNEI, per germline. The CDR3 sequence is CASNRGQGSDEQYF. DNA of the CDR3: TGTGCCAGCAACCGGGGACAGGGGAGTGACGAGCAGTACTTC.

This sequence joins TRBV4-3 and TRBJ2-1; 7 bases match TRBD2. Germline values: CDR1 LGHNA, CDR2 YSLEER. The V and J ends lost 1 base and 3 bases, in that order; junction bases with no gene match: 6. CDR3 length equals 16 residues. For the CDR3, the DNA is TGCGCCAGCAGCCAAGTGGTGACTAGCTACTACAATGAGCAGTTCTTC. Protein: CASSQVVTSYYNEQFF.

This rearrangement joins TRBV28 to TRBJ1-1; 7 bases match TRBD1. V lost 3 bases and J lost 5; bases outside the gene matches: 9. The length of the CDR3 is 15 residues. CDR1 and CDR2 from the germline V gene are MDHEN and SYDVKM. The CDR3 DNA follows: TGTGCCAGCAGTTTTTGGTCAGGGGGTGAGACTGAAGCTTTCTTT. It encodes CASSFWSGGETEAFF.

CDR3 coding DNA: TGTGCCACCAGCAGTCTAGCGGACAAAGGATCTCCCTCCTACGAGCAGTACTTC. Translated: CATSSLADKGSPSYEQYF. The V call is TRBV15, the J call TRBJ2-7, with 7 bases fitting TRBD2. Trimming removed 3 bases from V and 0 bases from J; junction bases left unmatched: 14. The CDR3 spans 18 residues. Germline CDR1 and CDR2: LNHNV and YYDKDF (reference sequence).

The V call is TRBV9, the J call TRBJ1-3; D gene uncertain. V gave up 2 bases and J gave up 0 bases, with 18 bases separating them. Germline V lookup: CDR1 SGDLS, CDR2 YYNGEE. The CDR3 runs 18 residues. The CDR3 DNA follows: TGTGCCAGCAGCGTGTGGGAGGAGGGTTTGAGCTCTGGAAACACCATATATTTT. It yields the protein CASSVWEEGLSSGNTIYF.

The chain has TRBV30 and TRBJ2-3; D possibly corresponds to TRBD2 (5 bases). Deletions cut 0 bases from V and 6 bases from J, with 28 bases between. The CDR3 runs to 19 residues. Germline values: CDR1 GTSNPN, CDR2 SVGIG (reference sequence). The CDR3 nucleotides are TGTGCCTGGAGTGTACTTTATCTCGGCGGTCTAGCAGAGATGGATACGCAGTATTTT. The encoded protein is CAWSVLYLGGLAEMDTQYF.

V is TRBV27 and J is TRBJ2-2; no clear D. Per germline, CDR1 MNHEY and CDR2 SMNVEV (reference sequence). V shed 6 bases and J shed 0 bases, with 14 bases lying between them. The CDR3 totals 16 residues. CDR3 nucleotides: TGTGCCAGCAGAGGGTGGGCTCTCTCGAACACCGGGGAGCTGTTTTTT. This codes for CASRGWALSNTGELFF.

The chain employs TRBV6-5 and TRBJ2-7; D is ambiguous. CDR1 and CDR2 (germline): MNHEY, SVGAGI. The length of the CDR3 is 13 residues. V lost 2 bases and J lost 3, with 8 bases in between. CDR3 sequence (DNA): TGTGCCAGCAGTTACGCTCAATTCTACGAGCAGTACTTC. As protein: CASSYAQFYEQYF.

This clone appeared a single time. The V and J genes are TRBV4-1 and TRBJ2-2; D is undetermined. V lost 3 bases and J 5 bases, leaving 7 bases between the germline ends. The germline gives CDR1 MGHRA, CDR2 YSYEKL. The CDR3 is made up of 13 amino acids. The CDR3 DNA follows: TGCGCCAGCAGCCAGCTAGGTACCGGGGAGCTGTTTTTT. Its translation is CASSQLGTGELFF.

This chain links TRBV30 with TRBJ1-1, with no clear D. CDR3 length equals 14 residues. Germline CDR1 is GTSNPN and CDR2 is SVGIG (reference sequence). V dropped 4 bases and J dropped 8 bases, with 20 bases sitting between them. The CDR3 nucleotides read TGTGCCTGGAAAGAACAGCCGTACCGCATAGAAGCTTTCTTT. Its protein is CAWKEQPYRIEAFF.

V usage is TRBV6-5 and J usage is TRBJ2-7; weak D call: TRBD1 (6 bases). The CDR3 is made up of 15 amino acids. Germline V gene data show CDR1 as MNHEY and CDR2 as SVGAGI. V was shortened by 6 bases and J by 3 bases, with 18 bases between the two germline ends. The CDR3, as DNA: TGTGCCAGCAGGCAAAACCAGGGGTCGGGCTACGAGCAGTACTTC. Amino acid sequence: CASRQNQGSGYEQYF.

This rearrangement joins TRBV6-6 to TRBJ1-2, with 7 bases lining up with TRBD1. Trimming took 6 bases from V and 6 from J; bases not matched to a gene: 13. The CDR3 loop spans 15 amino acids. From germline, CDR1 is MNHNY and CDR2 SVGAGI (reference sequence). The CDR3 spells CASSPSRGSVDGYTF. DNA for the CDR3: TGTGCCAGCAGCCCAAGCAGGGGGTCGGTCGATGGCTACACCTTC.

This clone was recorded once. J is TRBJ1-2 and V is TRBV28; tentatively, D is TRBD1 (5 bases). The germline CDR1 and CDR2 sequences are MDHEN and SYDVKM. The CDR3 is 14 residues long. V was cut by 5 bases and J by 8 bases, with 18 bases left in between. The CDR3 sequence: CASSLRVGSSGYTF. The CDR3, as DNA: TGTGCCAGCAGTCTCAGGGTGGGATCTTCCGGCTACACCTTC.

V and J are TRBV6-1 and TRBJ2-7; no firm D call. CDR1 is MNHNS and CDR2 is SASEGT in the germline V gene. This CDR3 is built from 11 residues. Trimming took 6 bases from V and 5 from J, leaving 8 bases between them. The CDR3, as DNA: TGTGCCAGCAGGAAAGAGAACGAGCAGTACTTC. Translating gives CASRKENEQYF.